Each of the 16 T cell receptor beta chains below was sequenced from the same sample in a study of Graves' ophthalmopathy and Graves' hyperthyroidism. From RNA, the CDR3 regions of TCR beta chains were amplified and sequenced. Second-round multiplex PCR came after first-round RT-PCR with HTBI primers. TCRdb used MiXCR to reprocess the multiplex PCR reads, holding one entry per CDR3 protein. The sample records 650,000 to 900,000 distinct CDR3 sequences, approximately 40% being singletons. Sequenced: peripheral blood. The receptors come from an adult man with Graves' ophthalmopathy.

About this clonotype: With a much larger clone just one base away, this may be a read error. Since the CDR3 does not end with the conserved phenylalanine or tryptophan, this likely comes from a read error. J is TRBJ1-1 and V is TRBV7-2, with D possibly matching TRBD1 (5 bases). V shed 4 bases and J shed 0 bases, with 9 bases lying between them. The CDR3 covers 14 residues. Germline lookup yields CDR1 SGHTA and CDR2 FQGNSA. The CDR3 loop is CASSSGPMNTEAFL. In DNA form, the CDR3 reads TGTGCCAGCAGCTCGGGACCGATGAACACTGAAGCTTTCCTT.

V is TRBV11-2 and J is TRBJ2-7, with 11 positions matching TRBD1. This CDR3 comprises 16 residues. The germline gives CDR1 SGHAT, CDR2 FQNNGV. The J segment lost 7 bases and the V segment lost 5 bases, leaving 13 bases of the junction unmatched. CDR3 region: CASSRAGQGVASEQYF. The CDR3 DNA reads as TGTGCCAGCAGCCGGGCGGGACAGGGGGTGGCGAGTGAGCAGTACTTC.

This clonotype was recorded a few times. The chain joins TRBV7-9 to TRBJ2-7; D is uncertain. V was cut by 1 base and J by 4 bases, with 23 bases left in between. Germline loops: CDR1 SEHNR, CDR2 FQNEAQ (reference sequence). The CDR3 runs 18 residues. CDR3 sequence reads: CASSLGSLWGNSTYEQYF. CDR3 sequence (DNA): TGTGCCAGCAGCTTAGGGTCCCTCTGGGGTAATTCTACTTACGAGCAGTACTTC.

This clonotype was detected only a few times. The V gene is TRBV7-2, the J gene TRBJ1-5; D is uncertain. CDR1 and CDR2 from the germline V gene are SGHTA and FQGNSA. This CDR3 has 14 residues. The germline V and J ends were trimmed by 1 base and 7 bases, with 11 bases remaining between them. CDR3 region: CASSLDWPRQPQHF. In nucleotides, the CDR3 is TGTGCCAGCAGCTTAGACTGGCCGCGGCAGCCCCAGCATTTT.

This clonotype turned up a few times. V gene TRBV2 combines with J gene TRBJ2-7, with TRBD2 as a possible D gene (6 bases). With 6 bases removed from V and 3 bases from J, the gap between germline ends came to 18 bases. This CDR3 contains 15 residues. Per the germline V gene, CDR1 is SNHLY and CDR2 is FYNNEI. The CDR3 here is CASSQDGISGYEQYF. DNA of the CDR3: TGTGCCAGCAGCCAAGATGGTATTAGCGGCTACGAGCAGTACTTC.

This clonotype was recorded many times. This chain connects TRBV10-3 to TRBJ2-5; 7 nucleotides match TRBD1. Germline CDR1 reads ENHRY; CDR2 reads SYGVKD. V shed 11 bases and J 5 bases; nucleotides not matched to a gene: 11. The CDR3 is 13 residues long. CDR3 in amino acids: CAARQGPRETQYF. The CDR3 region has the DNA TGTGCCGCAAGACAGGGCCCTCGGGAGACCCAGTACTTC.

The V call is TRBV10-3, the J call TRBJ1-4; D gene ambiguous. The CDR3 has 13 amino acids. Between the trimmed V and J ends, which lost 3 bases and 4 bases, there was a span of 6 bases. The germline V gene encodes CDR1 ENHRY and CDR2 SYGVKD. CDR3 loop: CAISDGYNEKLFF. The CDR3 DNA reads TGTGCCATCAGTGACGGTTATAATGAAAAACTGTTTTTT.

This clonotype was picked up many times. The chain employs TRBV19 and TRBJ2-7, with TRBD2 identical over 7 bases. Looked up from germline, CDR1 is LNHDA and CDR2 is SQIVND (reference sequence). The CDR3 extends over 14 amino acids. The V segment lost 9 bases and the J segment 1 base; nucleotides outside the gene matches: 9. CDR3 coding DNA: TGTGCCAGCCAGCGGGGAGCGGGATCCTACGAGCAGTACTTC. Residues: CASQRGAGSYEQYF.

This clonotype appeared many times. The genes are TRBV6-6 and TRBJ1-5, with 9 bases aligning to TRBD1. The CDR3 covers 15 residues. Germline assignment: CDR1 MNHNY and CDR2 SVGAGI (reference sequence). V trimming: 7 bases; J trimming: 1 base; junction bases outside the gene matches: 5. The CDR3 DNA reads as TGTGCCAGCATGCGGGGACAGGGCAGCAATCAGCCCCAGCATTTT. The encoded protein is CASMRGQGSNQPQHF.

This clonotype came up many times. The junction differs from germline at one of its ends, possibly a read error. The chain carries TRBV5-1 and TRBJ1-2, with 7 bases identical to TRBD1. This CDR3 region has 13 residues. CDR1 and CDR2 from the germline V gene are SGHRS and YFSETQ. CDR3 nucleotides: TGTGCCAGTACGACAGGGCCCTCCTATGGCTACACCTTC. This gives the protein CASTTGPSYGYTF.

This clonotype was observed at least ten times. The chain recombines TRBV11-2 with TRBJ1-2; TRBD1 aligns across 9 bases. The germline gives CDR1 SGHAT, CDR2 FQNNGV. This CDR3 is built from 14 residues. The V segment lost 6 bases and the J segment 4 bases; nucleotides outside the gene matches: 6. The chain's CDR3 is CASRRTGDGYGYTF. In DNA, the CDR3 is TGTGCCAGCAGGCGGACAGGGGACGGCTATGGCTACACCTTC.

This clonotype came up many times. The rearrangement uses TRBV29-1 and TRBJ2-7, with 11 bases that match TRBD1. Germline values: CDR1 SQVTM, CDR2 ANQGSEA. After removal of 6 bases from V and 4 bases from J, the junction contained 5 bases not matched to a gene. The CDR3 consists of 13 residues. This CDR3 is CSVRDRGIYEQYF. DNA of the CDR3: TGCAGCGTCCGGGACAGGGGGATATACGAGCAGTACTTC.

The chain carries TRBV12-3 or TRBV12-4 and TRBJ2-5; D might be TRBD1 (5 bases). The CDR3 totals 13 residues. V was trimmed by 5 bases and J by 0 bases, leaving 7 bases between them. The CDR3: CASSLQDQETQYF. For the CDR3, the DNA is TGTGCCAGCAGTCTACAGGACCAAGAGACCCAGTACTTC.

The chain links TRBV19 to TRBJ2-5; maybe TRBD2 (6 bases). V was shortened by 2 bases and J by 5 bases, with 15 bases between the two germline ends. Germline CDR1 is LNHDA and CDR2 is SQIVND (reference sequence). The CDR3 has 15 residues. The CDR3 loop is CASSINSGVWETQYF. Written as DNA, the CDR3 is TGTGCCAGTAGTATAAACTCGGGAGTCTGGGAGACCCAGTACTTC.

This clonotype was counted many times. A read error may produce the germline difference seen at one junction end. In DNA form, the CDR3 reads TGTGCTAGCAGCGGGCACTATAACACCGGGGAGCTGTTTTTT. It translates to CASSGHYNTGELFF. The chain uses TRBV7-7 and TRBJ2-2, with D maybe TRBD2 (6 bases). The CDR3 sequence is 14 residues long. Germline CDR1 reads SSHAT; CDR2 reads FNYEAQ (reference sequence).

The genes are TRBV7-9 and TRBJ2-7; TRBD2 matches at 11 bases. Per germline, CDR1 SEHNR and CDR2 FQNEAQ (reference sequence). The CDR3 length is 14 residues. V dropped 5 bases and J dropped 6; count of bases not matched to a gene: 6. The CDR3: CASSDTSGRPEQYF. In DNA, the CDR3 is TGTGCCAGCAGCGATACTAGCGGGAGACCCGAGCAGTACTTC.